The clone carrying this TCR beta chain has a count of ten or more. Its antigen is still unknown. This sample is part of a study of identical twins. Points from the study as a whole: Interpretation of the results relied on cross-sectional statistical analysis and not on following the same donors. Memory repertoires lacked the insertion deficit that abundant cord blood beta clonotypes showed.

CDR3 length: 15 residues. V was shortened by 4 bases and J by 3 bases, with 16 bases between the two germline ends. Germline V CDR1 and CDR2: SGHDN, FVKESK. A universal primer site was added by template switching, and unique molecular identifiers were carried by the cDNA. TCRdb used MiXCR to reprocess the 5' RACE reads, holding one entry per CDR3 protein. The data contain 1.5 million to 2 million distinct CDR3 sequences, around a third of them seen just once; the ten biggest clones take up about 0.25%. The chain employs TRBV14 and TRBJ2-7; D is possibly TRBD2 (5 bases). Material for sequencing was cord blood. The TCR comes from a newborn girl in good health. This CDR3 reads CASSRRQSSYYEQYF. DNA for the CDR3: TGTGCCAGCAGCCGGAGGCAGTCTTCTTACTACGAGCAGTACTTC. The full variable domain, completed using reference TRBV14 and TRBJ2-7, is EAGVTQFPSHSVIEKGQTVTLRCDPISGHDNLYWYRRVMGKEIKFLLHFVKESKQDESGMPNNRFLAERTGGTYSTLKVQPAELEDSGVYFCASSRRQSSYYEQYFGPGTRLTVT.